This TCR beta chain stems from a study of T cells after yellow fever vaccination. Whole-study context: It was SMART-Seq v4 Ultra Low Input that prepared the fractions with low cell numbers. Study results and limitations: Detected again after the booster were most primary-vaccination clones, at 95% to 98% CD4 and 88% CD8. It was a small share of clonotypes that appeared in both CD4 and CD8 compartments.

By 5'RACE template switching, TCR cDNA was produced, with a universal primer site and UMIs added in the process. TCRdb ran MiXCR on the 5' RACE reads and lists one entry per CDR3 protein. The data contain about 320,000 distinct CDR3 sequences, around 10% of them seen just once; the ten biggest clones take up 2.5% to 4%. The CDR3 length is 13 residues. The germline V and J ends were trimmed by 8 bases and 9 bases, with 14 bases remaining between them. Turning to this clonotype: What it binds is unknown.

The input for sequencing was CD4+ T cells sorted from PBMCs, taken 45 days after the yellow fever booster vaccination. This clonotype was obtained from a young man who received the YFV17D yellow fever vaccine. The rearrangement joins TRBV12-3 or TRBV12-4 to TRBJ2-6, with D unclear. CDR3 sequence (DNA): TGTGCCAGCTCCCCGGACGGTCTCAACGTCCTGACTTTC. Encoded protein: CASSPDGLNVLTF.